The T cell receptor beta chain described here comes from a study of blood T cells in healthy people across ages. Study results and caveats: From one million sequenced T cells, diversity estimates were lower bounds.

Primed by a sample-barcoded 5' primer and a J-beta primer mix, a second PCR proceeded for about 6 to 11 cycles. TCRdb independently ran MiXCR on the 5' RACE reads; one entry per CDR3 protein. The sample records some 1,000,000 distinct CDR3 sequences, under 30% being singletons. Extraction yielded at least 5 micrograms of total RNA per sample. This clonotype has more than one count but fewer than ten. Its cognate antigen is unknown. Per the germline V gene, CDR1 is SQVTM and CDR2 is ANQGSEA. The CDR3 totals 12 residues. Unmatched junction bases numbered 0, after V lost 4 bases and J lost 1 base. These sequences were also reported in another study, on T cells of mothers and their children. This second report adds: The yield was over 9.5 million TCR beta CDR3 reads from each mother and some 3 million from each child.

The TCR was taken from a girl aged 2 to 10 in good health. This chain joins TRBV29-1 and TRBJ2-5; 7 positions match TRBD2. The source material was blood. The CDR3 loop is CSVASGQETQYF. The CDR3 DNA reads TGCAGCGTTGCTAGCGGCCAAGAGACCCAGTACTTC.